Each of the 24 T cell receptor beta chains below was sequenced from the same sample in a study of beta chain features in type 1 diabetes listed by TCRdb under 2018. Receptor amplification or capture employed the immunoSEQ multiplex PCR assay. The entire isolated RNA was reverse transcribed using the High Capacity cDNA Reverse Transcription Kit, and thus expressed TCRB transcripts were sequenced. TCRdb re-hosts the immuneACCESS table, in-frame sequences only. Its copies lack some clones; in the studies checked, an unresolved V gene accounts for under half of them, and the cause for the rest is not known. The sample includes about 230,000 clones, with over 9.5% observed a single time. The top ten hold about 0.037% of the sample. Input material: naive CD4+ T cells from blood. The cell subset or site label here, explained by the study, means: true naive CD4+ T cells. The receptor source for this set is a woman aged 18-29 years in good health.

Only a few counts were recorded for this clone. The V gene is TRBV30, the J gene TRBJ1-6, with no clear D. This CDR3 region has 14 residues. V was cut by 0 bases and J by 7 bases, with 10 bases left in between. In germline, CDR1 is GTSNPN, CDR2 SVGIG (reference sequence). The CDR3 here is CAWSVQGRNSPLHF. Here the CDR3 DNA reads TGTGCCTGGAGTGTACAAGGGAGAAATTCACCCCTCCACTTT.

The chain links TRBV29-1 to TRBJ1-5; D not resolved. V lost 3 bases and J 6 bases, leaving 12 bases between the germline ends. Germline-derived CDR1 and CDR2 are SQVTM and ANQGSEA. This CDR3 is 13 amino acids long. The CDR3 sequence: CSVDGGVGQPQHF. The DNA for the CDR3 is TGCAGCGTTGACGGAGGAGTCGGTCAGCCCCAGCATTTT.

The chain has TRBV6-1 and TRBJ2-1; 7 positions agree with TRBD1. J lost 5 bases, V lost 5 bases, and 6 bases had no gene match. CDR1 and CDR2 from the germline V gene are MNHNS and SASEGT. This CDR3 contains 14 residues. CDR3 sequence (DNA): TGTGCCAGCAGTAAAAGACAGGGCGACAATGAGCAGTTCTTC. This codes for CASSKRQGDNEQFF.

This clone was counted between two and nine times. The CDR3 region has the DNA TGTGCCAGCAGCCACTCGGGACAGGGTTTTGGAGCTTTCTTT. Its protein is CASSHSGQGFGAFF. The rearrangement links TRBV4-2 to TRBJ1-1; 9 positions agree with TRBD1. The germline CDR1 and CDR2 sequences are LGHNA and YNFKEQ. V dropped 3 bases and J dropped 10; count of bases not matched to a gene: 9. The length of the CDR3 is 14 residues.

The V gene is TRBV4-1, the J gene TRBJ2-7; 8 bases line up with TRBD2. This CDR3 is 13 amino acids long. J gave up 3 bases and V 5 bases, and 3 bases lay outside the gene matches. CDR1 is MGHRA and CDR2 is YSYEKL in the germline V gene. CDR3 in DNA: TGCGCCAGCAGCACGGGGGGGAACTACGAGCAGTACTTC. As protein: CASSTGGNYEQYF.

CDR3 nucleotide sequence: TGTGCCAGCAAGGGTCGGGGGGCTGGTCAGCCCCAGCATTTT. This codes for CASKGRGAGQPQHF. The V and J genes are TRBV6-1 and TRBJ1-5; D may be TRBD1 (6 bases). The CDR3 loop spans 14 amino acids. Trimming took off 7 bases at V and 6 bases at J, with 16 bases between the two ends. Looked up from germline, CDR1 is MNHNS and CDR2 is SASEGT.

The V gene is TRBV30, the J gene TRBJ1-3; D perhaps matches TRBD1 (5 bases). This CDR3 has 14 amino acids. V was clipped by 0 bases and J by 4 bases, with 10 bases between them. Germline assignment: CDR1 GTSNPN and CDR2 SVGIG (reference sequence). CDR3 sequence: CAWSVQVLGNTIYF. The CDR3 DNA sequence: TGTGCCTGGAGTGTACAGGTTTTGGGAAACACCATATATTTT.

V and J are TRBV6-6 and TRBJ1-1, with TRBD1 as a possible D gene (5 bases). The CDR3 spans 14 residues. The V end lost 6 bases, the J end lost 0 bases, and 11 bases lay between the germline ends. Germline CDR1 is MNHNY and CDR2 is SVGAGI (reference sequence). CDR3 DNA: TGTGCCAGCAGCCAGCGGGGCGTGAACACTGAAGCTTTCTTT. Translating it yields CASSQRGVNTEAFF.

This rearrangement joins TRBV7-2 to TRBJ2-2, with a weak D call TRBD2 (6 bases). The length of the CDR3 is 15 residues. The germline V and J ends were trimmed by 5 bases and 7 bases, with 17 bases remaining between them. Germline CDR1 reads SGHTA; CDR2 reads FQGNSA. DNA for the CDR3: TGTGCCAGCAGCCTCCGACAGACTAGGGGCGGGGAGCTGTTTTTT. It encodes CASSLRQTRGGELFF.

In this sample, this clone turned up a few times. The CDR3 DNA follows: TGCGCCAGCAGCTTTGAGGCCGCACTAAAGCAGTTCTTC. This encodes CASSFEAALKQFF. The V gene is TRBV5-1, the J gene TRBJ2-1; D unresolved. The germline gives CDR1 SGHRS, CDR2 YFSETQ. CDR3 length: 13 amino acids. The V end lost 2 bases, the J end lost 11 bases, and 14 bases lay between the germline ends.

The V gene is TRBV5-1, the J gene TRBJ2-1; 11 bases align to TRBD2. The CDR3 consists of 16 residues. V lost 1 base and J lost 3; bases outside the gene matches: 3. From germline, CDR1 is SGHRS and CDR2 YFSETQ. As DNA, the CDR3 is TGCGCCAGCAGCTTGCCCACTAGCGGGAGCTACAATGAGCAGTTCTTC. Protein sequence: CASSLPTSGSYNEQFF.

CDR3 residues: CASSNLGDQETQYF. The CDR3 DNA follows: TGCGCCAGCAGTAATTTAGGGGACCAAGAGACCCAGTACTTC. The rearrangement uses TRBV5-1 and TRBJ2-5; the D gene is possibly TRBD1 (5 bases). This CDR3 has 14 amino acids. Germline loops: CDR1 SGHRS, CDR2 YFSETQ. Trimming cost V 5 bases and J 0 bases, with 11 bases left between them. The full variable domain, its missing parts supplied by reference TRBV5-1 and TRBJ2-5, is KAGVTQTPRYLIKTRGQQVTLSCSPISGHRSVSWYQQTPGQGLQFLFEYFSETQRNKGNFPGRFSGRQFSNSRSEMNVSTLELGDSALYLCASSNLGDQETQYFGPGTRLLVL.

J is TRBJ1-5 and V is TRBV2; perhaps TRBD1 as D (5 bases). V dropped 4 bases and J dropped 7 bases, with 14 bases sitting between them. CDR3 size: 14 residues. Germline-derived CDR1 and CDR2 are SNHLY and FYNNEI. The CDR3 coding sequence is TGTGCCAGCAGTGCTTCAGGGATGGGACAGCCCCAGCATTTT. It is translated as CASSASGMGQPQHF.

This clone showed up just a few times. The V gene is TRBV25-1, the J gene TRBJ1-2; 7 positions match TRBD1. With 4 bases clipped from V and 4 bases from J, the junction kept 3 bases outside the gene matches. The CDR3 has 13 amino acids. CDR1 and CDR2 (germline): MGHDK, SYGVNS. The CDR3 reads CASSAGTAYGYTF. The CDR3 coding sequence is TGTGCCAGCAGTGCCGGGACAGCCTATGGCTACACCTTC.

This clone was seen only a few times. The genes are TRBV7-2 and TRBJ1-6; perhaps TRBD1 as D (5 bases). Germline V lookup: CDR1 SGHTA, CDR2 FQGNSA. The V and J ends lost 1 base and 7 bases respectively, with 11 bases between them. The CDR3 consists of 15 residues. The CDR3 spells CASSLGGTLNSPLHF. The CDR3 coding sequence is TGTGCCAGCAGCTTAGGGGGCACGTTGAATTCACCCCTCCACTTT.

This clone has a handful of counts. V and J are TRBV2 and TRBJ2-3; D call uncertain. This CDR3 contains 12 residues. V was shortened by 4 bases and J by 5 bases, with 7 bases between the two germline ends. CDR1 is SNHLY and CDR2 is FYNNEI in the germline V gene. CDR3 nucleotide sequence: TGTGCCAGCAGTGGGGCGATAGATACGCAGTATTTT. Translating it yields CASSGAIDTQYF.

The chain recombines TRBV7-9 with TRBJ2-7, with TRBD1 identical over 7 bases. Germline V gives CDR1 SEHNR, CDR2 FQNEAQ (reference sequence). Trimming at V came to 6 bases and at J to 0 bases, leaving 8 bases not matched to a gene. The CDR3 contains 15 residues. Written as DNA, the CDR3 is TGTGCCAGCAGTAAGGACAGGTCCCTCTCCTACGAGCAGTACTTC. This sequence encodes CASSKDRSLSYEQYF.

This clone came up a few times. The genes are TRBV13 and TRBJ2-7; 8 nucleotides match TRBD2. V shed 6 bases, J shed 0 bases, and the junction held 4 bases outside the gene matches. Germline CDR1 PRHDT, CDR2 FYEKMQ (reference sequence). This CDR3 contains 14 residues. This CDR3 reads CASRSGGRSYEQYF. The DNA for the CDR3 is TGTGCCAGCAGAAGCGGGGGTCGCTCCTACGAGCAGTACTTC.

J is TRBJ1-1 and V is TRBV7-9, with TRBD1 matching 7 bases. The CDR3 has 15 amino acids. With 5 bases clipped from V and 4 bases from J, the junction kept 10 bases outside the gene matches. CDR1 and CDR2 from the germline V gene are SEHNR and FQNEAQ (reference sequence). CDR3: CASSGLFEGATEAFF. CDR3 sequence (DNA): TGTGCCAGCAGCGGCTTGTTCGAGGGGGCCACTGAAGCTTTCTTT.

This clone has a handful of counts. The J gene is TRBJ1-1, the V gene TRBV7-6; 9 bases are a match to TRBD1. Trimming at V came to 3 bases and at J to 1 base, leaving 3 bases not matched to a gene. This CDR3 contains 15 residues. Per the germline V gene, CDR1 is SGHVS and CDR2 is FNYEAQ. Written as DNA, the CDR3 is TGTGCCAGCAGCTTGGGGGACAGGGAGAACACTGAAGCTTTCTTT. Translation gives CASSLGDRENTEAFF.

This chain connects TRBV5-1 to TRBJ1-5; maybe TRBD1 (6 bases). Trimming pared 0 bases from V and 1 base from J, leaving 14 bases between. Germline lookup yields CDR1 SGHRS and CDR2 YFSETQ. The CDR3 totals 17 residues. The CDR3 loop is CASSLGLTGNSNQPQHF. In DNA, the CDR3 is TGCGCCAGCAGCTTGGGGCTTACAGGGAACAGCAATCAGCCCCAGCATTTT. Complete variable domain (other parts from reference TRBV5-1 and TRBJ1-5): KAGVTQTPRYLIKTRGQQVTLSCSPISGHRSVSWYQQTPGQGLQFLFEYFSETQRNKGNFPGRFSGRQFSNSRSEMNVSTLELGDSALYLCASSLGLTGNSNQPQHFGDGTRLSIL.

This clone appeared a few times. The J gene is TRBJ2-3, the V gene TRBV19; possible D gene TRBD2, 5 bases. Trimming stripped 5 bases from V and 7 bases from J, with 10 bases between. There are 12 residues in the CDR3. Looked up from germline, CDR1 is LNHDA and CDR2 is SQIVND (reference sequence). DNA of the CDR3: TGTGCCAGTAGTCGATCGGGGAATACGCAGTATTTT. Translation gives CASSRSGNTQYF. The whole variable domain, filled in from reference TRBV19 and TRBJ2-3, reads DGGITQSPKYLFRKEGQNVTLSCEQNLNHDAMYWYRQDPGQGLRLIYYSQIVNDFQKGDIAEGYSVSREKKESFPLTVTSAQKNPTAFYLCASSRSGNTQYFGPGTRLTVL.

This clone was picked up a small number of times. The chain employs TRBV30 and TRBJ1-6; 8 nucleotides align to TRBD1. This CDR3 contains 14 residues. V trimming: 1 base; J trimming: 9 bases; junction bases outside the gene matches: 5. CDR1 is GTSNPN, CDR2 SVGIG, per germline (reference sequence). In nucleotides, the CDR3 is TGTGCCTGGAGTGCCGGGACAGGTGCTTCACCCCTCCACTTT. Translation: CAWSAGTGASPLHF.

V is TRBV4-2 and J is TRBJ1-1, with 9 bases matching TRBD1. The CDR3 covers 18 residues. Per germline, CDR1 LGHNA and CDR2 YNFKEQ. Trimming at V came to 0 bases and at J to 5 bases, leaving 13 bases not matched to a gene. The CDR3 DNA follows: TGTGCCAGCAGCCAAGATTCCGGGACAGGGTTTTGGGTTACTGAAGCTTTCTTT. It is translated as CASSQDSGTGFWVTEAFF.